This passage covers 20 T cell receptor beta chains from one sample sequenced in a study of molecular identifiers for immune sequencing clone quantification. TCRdb fed the PCR reads into MiXCR, producing one record per CDR3 protein. The repertoire holds roughly 97,000 distinct CDR3 sequences, with 20% to 25% as singletons. Material for sequencing was naive CD8+ T cells from blood, with Jurkat cell RNA spiked in. The subset was: FACS-sorted CD8+CD4-CCR7+CD45RA+ naive T cells. All receptors come from a human donor in good health. Some libraries in this study had Jurkat cell RNA spiked in.

This clonotype came up many times. The genes are TRBV7-9 and TRBJ1-2; D unclear. Germline V gene lookup returns CDR1 SEHNR and CDR2 FQNEAQ (reference sequence). Trimming pared 7 bases from V and 2 bases from J, leaving 14 bases between. CDR3 length: 14 amino acids. The CDR3 region has the DNA TGTGCCAGCACCCTAAGTACCGCCAACTATGGCTACACCTTC. This gives the protein CASTLSTANYGYTF.

This clonotype has only a few counts. The chain links TRBV6-5 to TRBJ2-2, with TRBD1 matching over 8 bases. Germline values: CDR1 MNHEY, CDR2 SVGAGI. With V trimmed by 6 bases and J by 6 bases, 12 bases remained unmatched. The CDR3 runs 16 residues. CDR3 coding DNA: TGTGCCAGCAGCTCCTACAGGGGGTTTACCTCCGGGGAGCTGTTTTTT. Encoded protein: CASSSYRGFTSGELFF.

This clonotype occurred a few times. The chain has TRBV27 and TRBJ2-1; D remains ambiguous. The germline V gene encodes CDR1 MNHEY and CDR2 SMNVEV (reference sequence). Trimming removed 4 bases from V and 0 bases from J, with 7 bases in between. This CDR3 region has 14 residues. The CDR3 loop is CASSSLSSYNEQFF. The DNA for the CDR3 is TGTGCCAGCAGTTCCCTGAGCTCCTACAATGAGCAGTTCTTC.

This clonotype was detected ten times or more. The V and J genes are TRBV11-2 and TRBJ1-5, with a tentative D call TRBD1 (6 bases). The CDR3 covers 16 residues. V was cut by 1 base and J by 3 bases, with 13 bases left in between. The V gene's germline CDR1 is SGHAT and CDR2 FQNNGV. The CDR3 loop is CASSLAGEGLNQPQHF. The CDR3 nucleotides read TGTGCCAGCAGCTTAGCAGGGGAGGGACTCAATCAGCCCCAGCATTTT.

In the case of this clonotype: One base away lies a much larger clone, so this may be a sequencing read error. This rearrangement joins TRBV7-9 to TRBJ2-2; D is possibly TRBD2 (6 bases). The germline V gene encodes CDR1 SEHNR and CDR2 FQNEAQ (reference sequence). This CDR3 spans 16 amino acids. CDR3 bases: TGTGCCAGCAGCTTTGCGGGGCAGGGCGACACCGGGGAGCTGTCTTTT. Its translation is CASSFAGQGDTGELSF.

This clonotype was seen repeatedly, ten times or more. The chain joins TRBV7-3 to TRBJ2-3; 14 bases are shared with TRBD2. V gave up 5 bases and J gave up 4 bases; unmatched junction bases: 2. This CDR3 has 15 amino acids. Germline-derived CDR1 and CDR2 are SGHTA and FQGTGA. CDR3 coding DNA: TGTGCCAGCAGCGCGGGACTAGCGGGAGCAGATACGCAGTATTTT. Translation: CASSAGLAGADTQYF.

This clonotype came up once. A read error is possible here, since a much larger clone lies one base away. The chain combines TRBV20-1 with TRBJ2-7, with TRBD2 matching 10 bases. Germline CDR1 DFQATT, CDR2 SNEGSKA (reference sequence). The CDR3 covers 14 residues. CDR3 protein: CSARVAGGPYEHYF. CDR3 coding DNA: TGCAGTGCTAGAGTAGCGGGGGGTCCCTACGAGCACTACTTC.

This clonotype was seen more than once but under ten times. The chain has TRBV30 and TRBJ2-3; 11 positions agree with TRBD2. V shed 4 bases and J 1 base; nucleotides not matched to a gene: 4. There are 15 residues in the CDR3. The germline V gene has CDR1 GTSNPN and CDR2 SVGIG (reference sequence). The CDR3, as DNA: TGTGCCTGGACCCTGACTAGCGGGGGCACAGATACGCAGTATTTT. It yields the protein CAWTLTSGGTDTQYF.

In its sample, this clonotype was seen once. This could be a read error, since a much larger clone is one nucleotide away. The chain couples TRBV4-3 to TRBJ2-7; the D is unclear. The germline V gene encodes CDR1 LGHNA and CDR2 YSLEER. Trimming removed 4 bases from V and 5 bases from J, with 12 bases in between. The CDR3 has 13 amino acids. The CDR3 DNA sequence: TGCGCCAGCAGCCCCTACAAGTCTGACGAGCAGTACTTC. This sequence encodes CASSPYKSDEQYF.

This clonotype was found many times. This chain uses TRBV20-1 with TRBJ2-1, with 9 bases matching TRBD1. Germline lookup yields CDR1 DFQATT and CDR2 SNEGSKA (reference sequence). The V gene end was trimmed by 6 bases and the J gene end by 4 bases; junction bases not matched to a gene: 10. The CDR3 consists of 15 residues. The CDR3 loop is CSAILRDRDYNEQFF. The DNA for the CDR3 is TGCAGTGCCATATTACGGGACAGGGATTACAATGAGCAGTTCTTC.

V and J are TRBV27 and TRBJ2-1, with 10 bases aligning to TRBD2. CDR1 MNHEY and CDR2 SMNVEV come from the germline V gene (reference sequence). With 4 bases clipped from V and 0 bases from J, the junction kept 3 bases outside the gene matches. The CDR3 runs to 16 residues. CDR3 loop: CASSSPSGSSYNEQFF. The CDR3 DNA reads as TGTGCCAGCAGTTCACCTAGCGGGAGCTCCTACAATGAGCAGTTCTTC.

This clonotype was found many times. The CDR3: CASSYDSGGVYEQYF. The CDR3 DNA sequence: TGCGCCAGCAGTTACGACAGCGGGGGGGTTTACGAGCAGTACTTC. This rearrangement joins TRBV4-3 to TRBJ2-7, with 10 bases aligning to TRBD2. Trimming removed 6 bases from V and 4 bases from J; junction bases left unmatched: 9. CDR1 is LGHNA, CDR2 YSLEER, per germline. The CDR3 has 15 residues.

This clonotype appeared many times. The genes are TRBV14 and TRBJ2-5; perhaps TRBD2 as D (7 bases). Between the trimmed V and J ends, which lost 2 bases and 2 bases, there was a span of 12 bases. The germline CDR1 and CDR2 sequences are SGHDN and FVKESK. The CDR3 sequence is 15 residues long. The DNA of the CDR3 is TGTGCCAGCAGCCAATTTGCGGGGGCTCAAGAGACCCAGTACTTC. Translating gives CASSQFAGAQETQYF.

This clonotype has only a few counts. A much bigger clone sits one base away, suggesting this may be a read error. The chain uses TRBV20-1 and TRBJ2-5; possibly TRBD1 or TRBD2 for D (5 bases each). The CDR3 runs to 15 residues. From germline, CDR1 is DFQATT and CDR2 SNEGSKA (reference sequence). In nucleotides, the CDR3 is TGCAGTGCTAGAGATATACCCTGGGACCAAGAGACCCTGTACTTC. As protein: CSARDIPWDQETLYF.

This clonotype appeared many times. The rearrangement links TRBV20-1 to TRBJ2-5; TRBD1 is a possible D gene (5 bases). This CDR3 comprises 14 residues. V lost 5 bases and J lost 2, with 15 bases in between. CDR1 and CDR2 from the germline V gene are DFQATT and SNEGSKA (reference sequence). CDR3 sequence (DNA): TGCAGTGCTGGTACAGGAGACCTACAAGAGACCCAGTACTTC. This sequence encodes CSAGTGDLQETQYF.

This clonotype came up many times. CDR3 DNA: TGCGCCAGCAGCCAAAGACTACCGGACCCGAACCGGCCTGAAGCTTTCTTT. It specifies CASSQRLPDPNRPEAFF. The chain employs TRBV4-1 and TRBJ1-1; D ambiguous. Germline V lookup: CDR1 MGHRA, CDR2 YSYEKL. Trimming pared 2 bases from V and 6 bases from J, leaving 22 bases between. The CDR3 covers 17 residues.

A remark on this clonotype: The junction differs from germline at one of its ends, possibly a read error. V gene TRBV30 combines with J gene TRBJ1-5; possibly TRBD1 for D (6 bases). Germline CDR1 is GTSNPN and CDR2 is SVGIG (reference sequence). CDR3 length equals 14 residues. The CDR3 DNA is TGTGCCTGGAGTGTAGGGCAGGGGAATCCGCCCCAGCATTTT. Protein sequence: CAWSVGQGNPPQHF. The complete variable domain, with remaining parts taken from reference TRBV30 and TRBJ1-5, reads SQTIHQWPATLVQPVGSPLSLECTVEGTSNPNLYWYRQAAGRGLQLLFYSVGIGQISSEVPQNLSASRPQDRQFILSSKKLLLSDSGFYLCAWSVGQGNPPQHFGDGTRLSIL.

The chain joins TRBV19 to TRBJ2-7; D gene uncertain. The germline V and J ends were trimmed by 1 base and 1 base, with 11 bases remaining between them. The CDR3 has 15 amino acids. Germline loops: CDR1 LNHDA, CDR2 SQIVND (reference sequence). The CDR3 DNA sequence: TGTGCCAGTAGTATAGCTGGCTCCCCGTCCTACGAGCAGTACTTC. It yields the protein CASSIAGSPSYEQYF. Variable domain in full (rest from reference TRBV19 and TRBJ2-7): DGGITQSPKYLFRKEGQNVTLSCEQNLNHDAMYWYRQDPGQGLRLIYYSQIVNDFQKGDIAEGYSVSREKKESFPLTVTSAQKNPTAFYLCASSIAGSPSYEQYFGPGTRLTVT.

About this clonotype itself: Given a much more abundant clone one base away, this may be a read error. The rearrangement joins TRBV9 to TRBJ2-7; D may correspond to TRBD1 or TRBD2 (5 bases each). The germline gives CDR1 SGDLS, CDR2 YYNGEE. V was shortened by 3 bases and J by 2 bases, with 15 bases between the two germline ends. CDR3 size: 15 residues. The CDR3 DNA sequence: TGTGCCAGCAGCGACCCACCGGGGCCTACCTACGAGCAGTACTTC. Encoded protein: CASSDPPGPTYEQYF.

Comments on this clonotype: Given a much more abundant clone one base away, this may be a read error. The chain joins TRBV7-8 to TRBJ2-5, with no clear D. In germline, CDR1 is SGHVS, CDR2 FQNEAQ. This CDR3 is 16 amino acids long. CDR3: CASSLSSRFYQEAQYF. The CDR3 nucleotides are TGTGCCAGCAGCTTATCGTCTAGGTTTTACCAAGAGGCCCAGTACTTC.